Below, 10 T cell receptor beta chains from the same sample are listed, as sequenced in a study of T cell repertoires in cytomegalovirus infection. TCRdb ran MiXCR on the reads and lists one entry per CDR3 protein. The sample consists of a few hundred thousand distinct CDR3 sequences, roughly 43% of them appearing once. Antigens for these TCRs are unknown. Sample: cultured PBMCs, taken from culture after CMV antigen stimulation. These TCRs come from a human donor in good health (CMV status not recorded). Some clones in this sample may be carry-over from other donors' samples.

As concerns this clonotype: A single base separates this from a much larger clone, so it may be a read error. This is likely a read error, given that the CDR3 carries no conserved phenylalanine or tryptophan at its end. The V gene is TRBV7-2, the J gene TRBJ2-3, with TRBD2 matching 13 bases. The CDR3 consists of 16 residues. Germline CDR1 SGHTA, CDR2 FQGNSA. Trimming removed 4 bases from V and 6 bases from J; junction bases left unmatched: 7. CDR3 coding DNA: TGTGCCAGCAGCTCCGCTGGACTAGCGGGAGAGGATACGCAGTATATT. It is translated as CASSSAGLAGEDTQYI.

The rearrangement uses TRBV4-1 and TRBJ1-4, with D possibly TRBD1 on 5 matching bases. CDR1 is MGHRA, CDR2 YSYEKL, per germline. CDR3 size: 19 residues. V was clipped by 2 bases and J by 3 bases, with 22 bases between them. CDR3 protein: CASSQPGARERLANEKLFF. In DNA, the CDR3 is TGCGCCAGCAGCCAACCTGGGGCCAGGGAGAGGTTGGCTAATGAAAAACTGTTTTTT.

This clonotype was counted at least ten times. The genes are TRBV7-2 and TRBJ2-5; D not resolved. Germline CDR1 and CDR2: SGHTA and FQGNSA. This CDR3 contains 13 residues. V gave up 1 base and J gave up 5 bases, with 8 bases separating them. CDR3 in DNA: TGTGCCAGCAGCTTAGAGGCAGTTGAGACCCAGTACTTC. Amino acids: CASSLEAVETQYF.

The genes are TRBV20-1 and TRBJ2-1; the D gene is possibly TRBD2 (6 bases). This CDR3 has 16 residues. Looked up from germline, CDR1 is DFQATT and CDR2 is SNEGSKA (reference sequence). V was cut by 3 bases and J by 2 bases, with 17 bases left in between. The CDR3: CSASLFGGGPYNEQFF. For the CDR3, the DNA is TGCAGTGCTAGCCTCTTCGGGGGAGGACCCTACAATGAGCAGTTCTTC.

The sample holds a few counts of this clonotype. The chain has TRBV10-3 and TRBJ2-7; D is unclear. This CDR3 is built from 14 residues. V was pared by 4 bases and J by 1 base, with 11 bases between. Germline V gives CDR1 ENHRY, CDR2 SYGVKD. The CDR3 DNA follows: TGTGCCATCAGTGTCCCAGGAAGGTCCTACGAGCAGTACTTC. Amino acids: CAISVPGRSYEQYF.

The V and J genes are TRBV4-1 and TRBJ2-3, with a tentative D call TRBD2 (6 bases). V was cut by 4 bases and J by 0 bases, with 14 bases left in between. CDR3 length: 16 residues. Germline V CDR1 and CDR2: MGHRA, YSYEKL. CDR3 residues: CASSPPGSGSTDTQYF. CDR3 DNA: TGCGCCAGCAGCCCCCCCGGGAGCGGGAGCACAGATACGCAGTATTTT.

This clonotype was found many times. This chain joins TRBV7-2 and TRBJ2-1; 14 bases line up with TRBD2. Germline assignment: CDR1 SGHTA and CDR2 FQGNSA. There are 16 residues in the CDR3. Germline trimming cut 5 bases from V and 10 bases from J; bases unmatched to any gene: 10. The chain's CDR3 is CASSQTGTSGSWEQFF. DNA for the CDR3: TGTGCCAGCAGCCAAACCGGGACTAGCGGGAGTTGGGAGCAGTTCTTC.

The chain has TRBV20-1 and TRBJ2-4, with a tentative D call TRBD2 (5 bases). The germline CDR1 and CDR2 sequences are DFQATT and SNEGSKA (reference sequence). The CDR3 has 12 amino acids. V shed 5 bases and J shed 7 bases, with 12 bases lying between them. The CDR3 DNA is TGCAGTGCTGTTTTGGGCGGGAACATTCAGTACTTC. It codes for CSAVLGGNIQYF.

This clonotype was seen a handful of times. This chain links TRBV7-6 with TRBJ2-7; 11 bases map to TRBD2. This CDR3 has 16 amino acids. V lost 1 base to trimming and J lost 5 bases; unmatched junction nucleotides: 7. CDR1 and CDR2 (germline): SGHVS, FNYEAQ. The CDR3: CASSLVKLAGANEQYF. CDR3 in DNA: TGTGCCAGCAGCTTAGTTAAACTAGCGGGAGCCAACGAGCAGTACTTC.

The gene calls are TRBV5-4 and TRBJ2-1, with 11 bases aligning to TRBD2. The germline V gene has CDR1 SGHNT and CDR2 YYREEE (reference sequence). The trim removed 4 bases at V and 7 bases at J, leaving 10 bases unmatched. There are 16 residues in the CDR3. CDR3 in amino acids: CASSPERGLADNEQFF. DNA of the CDR3: TGTGCCAGCAGCCCGGAAAGGGGACTAGCGGATAATGAGCAGTTCTTC.